Listed below are T cell receptor beta chains from one sample, sequenced in a study of cytomegalovirus exposure and HLA in healthy donors. Profiled with immunoSEQ multiplex PCR; TCRdb holds only in-frame clones, not every one. This sample has around 130,000 clones, with 75% to 90% found just once. Sequences were obtained from PBMCs. All receptors derive from a woman aged 40 to 50 in good health and CMV-seronegative. Each CDR3 is given with its conserved first and last residue. Fields, in order: V gene, D gene, clone size, J gene, CDR3 DNA, CDR3 protein. A D gene is named only where the DNA matches it firmly. Clone size is not always given. Where it is, it says once, few, many or a class for expanded clones.

>TRBV18|TRBD1|-|TRBJ1-5
TGTGCCAGCTCACCGGCGGGACAGAATCAGCCCCAGCATTTT
CASSPAGQNQPQHF
>TRBV2|-|-|TRBJ2-3
TGTGCCAGCAGGGCCGGGGATACGCAGTATTTT
CASRAGDTQYF
>TRBV10-1|-|-|TRBJ2-3
TGCGCCAGCAGTGAAGGCCGGACATTAAGGGATACGCAGTATTTT
CASSEGRTLRDTQYF
>TRBV7-3|-|-|TRBJ2-3
TGTGCCAGCAGCTTAGGCCCCCGGGGAGATACGCAGTATTTT
CASSLGPRGDTQYF
>TRBV12-5|TRBD1|-|TRBJ1-4
TGTGCTAGTGACCTCGGGACAGAGGAGGAAAAACTGTTTTTT
CASDLGTEEEKLFF
>TRBV7-6|-|-|TRBJ1-1
TGTGCCAGCAGCCCTCTAATAGGACAGAACACTGAAGCTTTCTTT
CASSPLIGQNTEAFF
>TRBV5-4|-|-|TRBJ1-2
TGTGCCAGCAGCTTCCCGACAGTTCCTGGCTACACCTTC
CASSFPTVPGYTF
>TRBV5-1|-|-|TRBJ1-6
TGCGCCAGCAGCACGGTCGAGGGAAGCTCACCCCTCCACTTT
CASSTVEGSSPLHF
>TRBV6-5|-|-|TRBJ1-1
TGTGCCAGCGCCAGAGGAGGGAGTGCGAACACTGAAGCTTTCTTT
CASARGGSANTEAFF
>TRBV7-2|-|-|TRBJ1-1
TGTGCCAGCAGCTTAGCGTTGCAGGGGTCCCCTGAAGCTTTCTTT
CASSLALQGSPEAFF
>TRBV14|TRBD1|few|TRBJ2-1
TGTGCCAGCAGCCAGGACAGGGCCAATGAGCAGTTCTTC
CASSQDRANEQFF
>TRBV27|-|once|TRBJ2-5
TGTGCCAGCGCGGACTCGGTAGCGCATGAGACCCAGTACTTC
CASADSVAHETQYF
>TRBV4-1|TRBD1|few|TRBJ1-4
TGCGCCAGCAGCCAAACGGGGGACAGGGTAACAACTAATGAAAAACTGTTTTTT
CASSQTGDRVTTNEKLFF
>TRBV7-6|TRBD2|-|TRBJ2-1
TGTGCCAGCAGCTTCCGCGGGAGGGCCTGGGATGAGCAGTTCTTC
CASSFRGRAWDEQFF
>TRBV7-2|-|-|TRBJ2-2
TGTGCCAGCAGCCACGGAGAAACGGTGTTGGAGCTGTTTTTT
CASSHGETVLELFF
>TRBV4-3|TRBD2|-|TRBJ2-7
TGCGCCAGCAGCCAAGGTATCGAGTGGAGGCGGGAGGTCTCCTACGAGCAGTACTTC
CASSQGIEWRREVSYEQYF
>TRBV19|-|-|TRBJ1-2
TGTGCCAGTAGTATCAGAAGCGGGGCTGAGACTCGTGGCTACACCTTC
CASSIRSGAETRGYTF
>TRBV5-5|-|-|TRBJ1-1
TGTGCCAGCAGCCTTACCGGAGGGGACACTGAAGCTTTCTTT
CASSLTGGDTEAFF
>TRBV6-1|-|-|TRBJ2-1
TGTGCCACTACTAATCAGGGAAATGAGCAGTTCTTC
CATTNQGNEQFF
>TRBV28|TRBD1|-|TRBJ1-4
TGTGCCAGCAGGGACAGGGCTAATGAAAAACTGTTTTTT
CASRDRANEKLFF
>TRBV27|-|-|TRBJ1-5
TGTGCCAGCGGAGGGGGCAATCAGCCCCAGCATTTT
CASGGGNQPQHF
>TRBV29-1|-|-|TRBJ1-2
TGCAGCGTTCGTCATTATCCTGCCCCTCGGGGTTATGGCTACACCTTC
CSVRHYPAPRGYGYTF
>TRBV7-9|TRBD1|-|TRBJ2-7
TGTGCCAGCAGTTCCAACTCGTGGACAGGGAGCGAGCAGTACTTC
CASSSNSWTGSEQYF
>TRBV4-2|-|-|TRBJ1-4
TGTGCCAGCAGCCCGATAGAAACAACTAATGAAAAACTGTTTTTT
CASSPIETTNEKLFF
>TRBV7-2|-|-|TRBJ2-7
TGTGCCAGCAGCTTTTCAGCCTACGAGCAGTACTTC
CASSFSAYEQYF
>TRBV23-1|-|-|TRBJ2-1
TGCGCCAGCAACTATCAGGGGAACAATGAGCAGTTCTTC
CASNYQGNNEQFF
>TRBV2|TRBD1|-|TRBJ1-2
TGTGCCAGCAGCGTCCGAGACAGGGAATTCCAATTC
CASSVRDREFQF
>TRBV7-9|-|-|TRBJ1-1
TGTGCCAGCAGCTTTGTCCGAGACATGAACACTGAAGCTTTCTTT
CASSFVRDMNTEAFF
>TRBV29-1|TRBD1|once|TRBJ1-1
TGCAGCACCGGACAGGCCCCAGGGGCTGAAGCTTTCTTT
CSTGQAPGAEAFF
>TRBV11-3|TRBD1|-|TRBJ2-5
TGTGCCAGCAGCCTGCCGGGACAGCAAGAGACCCAGTACTTC
CASSLPGQQETQYF
>TRBV7-2|TRBD1|-|TRBJ2-5
TGTGCCAGCAGCTTAGGCATCGGGACAGGGGCAGAGACCCAGTACTTC
CASSLGIGTGAETQYF
>TRBV19|TRBD1|-|TRBJ1-1
TGTGCCAGCGCGGTCTCGACAGGGGGCACTGAAGCTTTCTTT
CASAVSTGGTEAFF
>TRBV13|-|-|TRBJ2-5
TGTGCCAGCAGCTTGGGGACTTCTAAAGAGACCCAGTACTTC
CASSLGTSKETQYF
>TRBV9|TRBD1|-|TRBJ2-1
TGTGCCAGTACCAGGGGGCGAAATTACAATGAGCAGTTCTTC
CASTRGRNYNEQFF
>TRBV5-4|-|-|TRBJ2-7
TGTGCCAGCAGCTTGGATAGTGGCGAGCAGTACTTC
CASSLDSGEQYF
>TRBV5-1|-|-|TRBJ2-2
TGCGCCAGCAGTTTCAGCGGGCCAGGCACCGGGGAGCTGTTTTTT
CASSFSGPGTGELFF
>TRBV7-9|TRBD1|-|TRBJ1-5
TGTGCCAGCACTATCGGGACAGGGGACCGGCAGCCCCAGCATTTT
CASTIGTGDRQPQHF
>TRBV7-2|-|-|TRBJ1-2
TGTGCCAGCAGCTCCACGTCGACAGTAAACTATGGCTACACCTTC
CASSSTSTVNYGYTF
>TRBV19|-|few|TRBJ1-1
TGTGCCAGCGGGGACACCTCGGGTAGTGAAGCTTTCTTT
CASGDTSGSEAFF
>TRBV7-9|-|once|TRBJ1-5
TGTGCCAGCAGCTTAGGGACAGTTTACAATCAGCCCCAGCATTTT
CASSLGTVYNQPQHF
>TRBV19|-|-|TRBJ1-2
TGTGCCAGTTTGCGCGGCCACTATGGCTACACCTTC
CASLRGHYGYTF
>TRBV6-1|-|-|TRBJ1-1
TGTGCCAGCGGTCCCACAGGGATGAACACTGAAGCTTTCTTT
CASGPTGMNTEAFF
>TRBV28|TRBD2|-|TRBJ2-7
TGTGCCAGCACCCGGCACGAGGGGACTAGTAACTACGAGCAGTACTTC
CASTRHEGTSNYEQYF
>TRBV5-1|TRBD1|-|TRBJ1-6
TGCGCCAGCAGCTTGGTGGGGGTTCGGGACAGCGGTTCACCCCTCCACTTT
CASSLVGVRDSGSPLHF
>TRBV27|-|-|TRBJ1-2
TGTGCCAGCAGTTTAAGGGGGTCTAACTATGGCTACACCTTC
CASSLRGSNYGYTF
>TRBV13|-|-|TRBJ1-1
TGTGCCAGCAGGCTGGGTGGCATCGGGGGTGAAGCTTTCTTT
CASRLGGIGGEAFF
>TRBV7-2|TRBD1|-|TRBJ2-7
TGTGCCAGCAGCTTAGCTCTGGACAGGGGGAGCTACGAGCAGTACTTC
CASSLALDRGSYEQYF
>TRBV4-2|-|-|TRBJ1-2
TGTGCCAGCAGCCAAGAGAGGACTAGGGGCTATGGCTACACCTTC
CASSQERTRGYGYTF
>TRBV9|TRBD1|-|TRBJ1-1
TGTGCCAGCAGCGTAGGTAACAGGGGAGGCACTGAAGCTTTCTTT
CASSVGNRGGTEAFF
>TRBV2|-|-|TRBJ2-3
TGTGCCAGCAGTGAATCAGTGGGAGGTGGGGGAGATACGCAGTATTTT
CASSESVGGGGDTQYF
>TRBV6-1|TRBD1|-|TRBJ1-5
TGTGCCAGCATCTTGGACAGGGGCAATCAGCCCCAGCATTTT
CASILDRGNQPQHF
>TRBV4-2|-|-|TRBJ1-2
TGTGCCAGCAGCCAAGAATCTCTCCGTGGCTACACCTTC
CASSQESLRGYTF
>TRBV27|-|-|TRBJ2-7
TGTGCCAGCAGTTTGGACGCAGACGGGACCTACGAGCAGTACTTC
CASSLDADGTYEQYF
>TRBV4-2|TRBD2|-|TRBJ2-7
TGTGCCAGCAGCCAAAGGACTAGCGGAACCTACGAGCAGTACTTC
CASSQRTSGTYEQYF
>TRBV4-2|-|-|TRBJ1-1
TGTGCCAGCAGCCAAGATCGACTTGAAGCTTTCTTT
CASSQDRLEAFF
>TRBV15|TRBD2|once|TRBJ2-5
TGTGCCACCAGCAGAGATCTGTTGCGGGAGGGCCGAGAGACCCAGTACTTC
CATSRDLLREGRETQYF
>TRBV7-2|-|once|TRBJ2-7
TGTGCCAGCACAGGGGCGATTACCTACGAGCAGTACTTC
CASTGAITYEQYF
>TRBV14|-|-|TRBJ2-1
TGTGCCAGCAGCCAGGCGGGGCCCAGCTCCTACAATGAGCAGTTCTTC
CASSQAGPSSYNEQFF
>TRBV4-2|TRBD1|few|TRBJ2-3
TGTGCCAGCAGCCAAGGGACAGGGATTATCGCAGATACGCAGTATTTT
CASSQGTGIIADTQYF
>TRBV28|-|-|TRBJ1-5
TGTGCCAGCAGTTTGAGGAGTCTTCAGCCCCAGCATTTT
CASSLRSLQPQHF